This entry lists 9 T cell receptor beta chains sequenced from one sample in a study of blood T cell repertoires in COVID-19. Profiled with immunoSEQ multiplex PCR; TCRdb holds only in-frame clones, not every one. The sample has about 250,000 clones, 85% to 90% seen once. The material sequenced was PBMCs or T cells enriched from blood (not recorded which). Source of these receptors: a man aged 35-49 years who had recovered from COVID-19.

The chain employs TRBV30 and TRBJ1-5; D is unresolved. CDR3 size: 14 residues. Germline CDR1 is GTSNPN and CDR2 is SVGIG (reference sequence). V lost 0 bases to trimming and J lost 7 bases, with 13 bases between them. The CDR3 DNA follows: TGTGCCTGGAGTGTTAAGAATCGAGAGCAGCCCCAGCATTTT. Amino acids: CAWSVKNREQPQHF.

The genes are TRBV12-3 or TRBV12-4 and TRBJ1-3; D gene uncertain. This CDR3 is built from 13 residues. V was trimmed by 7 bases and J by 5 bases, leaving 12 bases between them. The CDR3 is CASTPPGRNTIYF. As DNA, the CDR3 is TGTGCCAGCACCCCCCCAGGAAGAAACACCATATATTTT.

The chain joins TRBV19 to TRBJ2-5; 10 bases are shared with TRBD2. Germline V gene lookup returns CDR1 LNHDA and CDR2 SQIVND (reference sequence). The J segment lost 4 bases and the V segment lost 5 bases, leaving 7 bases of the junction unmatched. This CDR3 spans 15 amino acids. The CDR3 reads CASSPLAGISETQYF. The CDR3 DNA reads TGTGCCAGTAGTCCACTAGCGGGGATATCAGAGACCCAGTACTTC.

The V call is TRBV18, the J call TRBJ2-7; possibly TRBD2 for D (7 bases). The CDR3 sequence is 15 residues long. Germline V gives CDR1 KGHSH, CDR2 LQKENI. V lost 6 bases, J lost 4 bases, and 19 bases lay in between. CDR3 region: CASSPGRGGEYEQYF. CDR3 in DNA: TGTGCCAGCTCCCCGGGAAGGGGGGGAGAATACGAGCAGTACTTC.

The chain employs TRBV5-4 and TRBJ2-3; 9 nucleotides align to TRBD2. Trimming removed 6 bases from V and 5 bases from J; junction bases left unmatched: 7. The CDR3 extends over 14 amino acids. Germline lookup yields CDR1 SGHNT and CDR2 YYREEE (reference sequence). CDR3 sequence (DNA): TGTGCCAGCACCCCACAGCGGGGGGTAGATACGCAGTATTTT. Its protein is CASTPQRGVDTQYF.

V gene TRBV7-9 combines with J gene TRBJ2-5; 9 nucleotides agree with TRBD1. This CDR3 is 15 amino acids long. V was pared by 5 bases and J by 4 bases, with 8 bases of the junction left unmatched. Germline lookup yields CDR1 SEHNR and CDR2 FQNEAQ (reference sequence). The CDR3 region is CASSPLQGAVETQYF. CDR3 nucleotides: TGTGCCAGCAGCCCCTTACAGGGGGCTGTAGAGACCCAGTACTTC.

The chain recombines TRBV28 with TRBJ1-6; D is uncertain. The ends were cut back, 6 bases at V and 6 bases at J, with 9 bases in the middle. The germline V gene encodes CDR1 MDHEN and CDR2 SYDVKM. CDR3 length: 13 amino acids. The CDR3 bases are TGTGCCAGCAGACTCGGGATTAATTCACCCCTCCACTTT. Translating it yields CASRLGINSPLHF.

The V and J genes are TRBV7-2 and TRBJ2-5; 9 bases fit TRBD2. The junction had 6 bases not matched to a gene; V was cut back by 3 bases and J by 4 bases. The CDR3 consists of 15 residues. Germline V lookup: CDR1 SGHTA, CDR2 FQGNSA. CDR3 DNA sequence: TGTGCCAGCAGCTTTAGCGGGGGCGTGGGAGAGACCCAGTACTTC. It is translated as CASSFSGGVGETQYF.

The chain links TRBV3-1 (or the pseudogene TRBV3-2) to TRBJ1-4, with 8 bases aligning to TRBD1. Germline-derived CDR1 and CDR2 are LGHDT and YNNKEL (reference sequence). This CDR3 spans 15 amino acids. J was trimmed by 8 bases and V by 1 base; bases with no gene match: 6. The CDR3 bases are TGTGCCAGCAGCCAAGTCAGTCAGGGGGCGGAAAAACTGTTTTTT. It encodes CASSQVSQGAEKLFF.